Below are 4 T cell receptor beta chains sequenced from a single sample in a study of T-cell memory formation after mild COVID-19. TCRdb reprocessed the 5' RACE reads with MiXCR, giving one entry per CDR3 protein. The sample gives 98,000 or so distinct CDR3 sequences, 15% to 20% of which show up once; approximately 5.5% is in the top ten. Sequenced sample: PBMCs or a T cell subset sorted from them (not recorded which). These receptors originate from a man aged 18 to 29 who had mild COVID-19 (a few samples of this study predate the infection). Cell type and time point are not known.

Only a few counts were recorded for this clonotype. The chain joins TRBV4-2 to TRBJ2-6; D unclear. Trimming cost V 0 bases and J 0 bases, with 6 bases left between them. The CDR3 runs 16 residues. CDR1 is LGHNA and CDR2 is YNFKEQ in the germline V gene. The chain's CDR3 is CASSQEQDSGANVLTF. The CDR3, as DNA: TGTGCCAGCAGCCAAGAGCAGGACTCTGGGGCCAACGTCCTGACTTTC.

The chain employs TRBV19 and TRBJ1-2; D is perhaps TRBD1 (5 bases). V shed 3 bases and J shed 4 bases, with 6 bases lying between them. The CDR3 spans 12 residues. Germline CDR1 and CDR2: LNHDA and SQIVND (reference sequence). The CDR3 region is CASSIDSYGYTF. CDR3 DNA sequence: TGTGCCAGTAGTATTGACAGCTATGGCTACACCTTC.

This chain joins TRBV2 and TRBJ2-7; D may be TRBD1 (5 bases). This CDR3 region has 13 residues. The V end lost 7 bases, the J end lost 0 bases, and 10 bases lay between the germline ends. In germline, CDR1 is SNHLY, CDR2 FYNNEI. The CDR3 sequence is CASIPRDSYEQYF. The CDR3 nucleotides are TGTGCCAGCATTCCCAGGGACTCCTACGAGCAGTACTTC.

This clonotype has a handful of counts. This sequence joins TRBV12-3 or TRBV12-4 and TRBJ1-2; TRBD1 is a possible D gene (6 bases). The CDR3 is 15 amino acids. V lost 4 bases to trimming and J lost 4 bases, with 16 bases between them. CDR3 sequence: CASSSSIRGSYGYTF. In DNA form, the CDR3 reads TGTGCCAGCAGTTCGAGCATCAGGGGAAGCTATGGCTACACCTTC.